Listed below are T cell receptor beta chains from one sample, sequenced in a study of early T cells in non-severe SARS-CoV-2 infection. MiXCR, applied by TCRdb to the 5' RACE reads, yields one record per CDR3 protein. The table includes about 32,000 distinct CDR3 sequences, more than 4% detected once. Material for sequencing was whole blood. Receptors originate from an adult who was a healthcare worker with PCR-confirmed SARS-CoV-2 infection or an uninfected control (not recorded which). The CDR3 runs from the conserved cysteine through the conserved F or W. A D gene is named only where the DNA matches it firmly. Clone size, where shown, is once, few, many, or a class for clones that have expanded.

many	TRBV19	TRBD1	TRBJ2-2	CASSFDRGDTGELFF	TGTGCCAGTAGTTTTGACAGGGGAGACACCGGGGAGCTGTTTTTT
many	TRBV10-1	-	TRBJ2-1	CASSDSDGNEQFF	TGCGCCAGCAGTGACTCGGACGGCAATGAGCAGTTCTTC
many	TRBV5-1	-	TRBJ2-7	CASARDGYEQYF	TGCGCCAGCGCCAGGGACGGCTACGAGCAGTACTTC
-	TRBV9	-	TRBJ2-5	CASSATSWREETQYF	TGTGCCAGCAGCGCTACGTCCTGGCGAGAAGAGACCCAGTACTTC
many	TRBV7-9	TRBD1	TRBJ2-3	CASLRAGTGVIPDTQYF	TGTGCCAGCTTAAGAGCCGGGACAGGGGTCATTCCAGATACGCAGTATTTT
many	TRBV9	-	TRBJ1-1	CASSLVDRNTEAFF	TGTGCCAGCAGCCTCGTAGACAGAAACACTGAAGCTTTCTTT
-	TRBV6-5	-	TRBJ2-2	CASSYYSNTGELFF	TGTGCCAGCAGTTACTACTCTAACACCGGGGAGCTGTTTTTT
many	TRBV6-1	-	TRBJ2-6	CASSPSRSGANVLTF	TGTGCCAGCAGTCCTAGTCGCTCTGGGGCCAACGTCCTGACTTTC
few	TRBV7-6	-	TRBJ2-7	CASSSGIAYEQYF	TGTGCCAGCAGCTCCGGGATCGCCTACGAGCAGTACTTC
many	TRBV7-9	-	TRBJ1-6	CASRQFDSPPHF	TGTGCCAGCAGACAGTTTGATTCACCCCCCCACTTT
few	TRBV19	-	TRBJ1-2	CASSIAGSGYTF	TGTGCCAGTAGTATAGCCGGCAGTGGCTACACCTTC
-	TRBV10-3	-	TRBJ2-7	CAISPQGLSPEQYF	TGTGCCATCAGTCCCCAGGGTTTGTCCCCCGAGCAGTACTTC
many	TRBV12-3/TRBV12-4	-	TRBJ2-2	CASSLGVNTGELFF	TGTGCCAGCAGTTTAGGGGTAAACACCGGGGAGCTGTTTTTT
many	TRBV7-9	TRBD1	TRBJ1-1	CASSFPDRSNTEAFF	TGTGCCAGCAGCTTCCCGGACAGGTCGAACACTGAAGCTTTCTTT
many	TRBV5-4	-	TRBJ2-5	CASSFVGGETQYF	TGTGCCAGCAGCTTTGTGGGGGGAGAGACCCAGTACTTC
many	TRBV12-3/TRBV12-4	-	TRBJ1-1	CASSGVGVNTEAFF	TGTGCCAGCAGTGGGGTGGGGGTGAACACTGAAGCTTTCTTT
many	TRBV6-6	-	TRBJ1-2	CASSSNRAERVNYGYTF	TGTGCCAGCAGCAGCAACAGGGCCGAGAGAGTTAACTATGGCTACACCTTC
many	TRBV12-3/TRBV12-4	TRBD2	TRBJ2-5	CASISTGTSRKAQYF	TGTGCCAGCATCTCCACCGGGACTAGCAGGAAGGCCCAGTACTTC
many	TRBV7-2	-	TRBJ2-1	CASSPGGGQRNEQFF	TGTGCCAGCAGCCCCGGTGGGGGGCAAAGGAATGAGCAGTTCTTC
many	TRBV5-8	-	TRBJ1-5	CASSLGTVGANQPQHF	TGTGCCAGCAGCTTGGGCACAGTGGGGGCGAATCAGCCCCAGCATTTT
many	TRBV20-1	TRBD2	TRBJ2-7	CSAPGERGGHYEQYF	TGCAGTGCTCCCGGGGAGCGGGGGGGCCACTACGAGCAGTACTTC
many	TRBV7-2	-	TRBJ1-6	CASRGIGPYNSPLHF	TGTGCCAGCAGAGGAATTGGTCCCTATAATTCACCCCTCCACTTT
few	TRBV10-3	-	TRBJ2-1	CAIKRLDHEQFF	TGTGCCATCAAAAGGCTAGACCATGAGCAGTTCTTC
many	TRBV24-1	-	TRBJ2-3	CATKSGYTDTQYF	TGTGCCACCAAAAGCGGGTACACAGATACGCAGTATTTT
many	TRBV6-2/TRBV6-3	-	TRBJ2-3	CASGRTTPGTDTQYF	TGTGCCAGCGGACGGACTACCCCCGGCACAGATACGCAGTATTTT
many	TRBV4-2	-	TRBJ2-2	CASTPGGNTGELFF	TGTGCCAGCACGCCCGGGGGGAACACCGGGGAGCTGTTTTTT
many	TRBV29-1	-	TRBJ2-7	CSGDFRDEGSYEQYF	TGCAGCGGGGACTTCCGTGACGAAGGATCCTACGAGCAGTACTTC
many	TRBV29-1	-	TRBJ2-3	CSSKTPSSLPSTDTQYF	TGCAGCTCAAAAACTCCGTCCTCCCTTCCTAGCACAGATACGCAGTATTTT